This T cell receptor beta chain was sequenced for a study of Graves' ophthalmopathy and Graves' hyperthyroidism. The study's findings and limits: Most expanded clonotypes from thyroid (those above 0.001 frequency) were also found in blood. Forecasting of ophthalmopathy progression by the model achieved over 55% sensitivity and 72% to 85% specificity.

CDR1 and CDR2 from the germline V gene are SGHVS and FNYEAQ. V lost 1 base to trimming and J lost 5 bases, with 12 bases between them. This CDR3 has 16 amino acids. Amplified material comprised TCR beta CDR3 regions derived from RNA transcripts. First-round RT-PCR with HTBI primers preceded a second-round multiplex PCR. TCRdb recomputed calls from the multiplex PCR reads with MiXCR, one row per CDR3 protein. Of around 520,000 distinct CDR3 sequences in the sample, about 35% were seen once. Points on this clonotype: What it binds is not known.

Ineligible for inclusion were patients with other autoimmune diseases, uncontrolled infections, pregnancy or lactation. Sequences were obtained from peripheral blood or thyroid tissue (not recorded which). This TCR derives from an adult man with Graves' hyperthyroidism. The rearrangement joins TRBV7-6 to TRBJ1-6; no reliable D call. CDR3 protein: CASSLEPAGDNSPLHF. Here the CDR3 DNA reads TGTGCCAGCAGCTTAGAGCCGGCAGGAGATAATTCACCCCTCCACTTT.